This T cell receptor beta chain derives from a study of blood T cell repertoires in COVID-19. The overall study: COVID-19 samples, acute and convalescent, were from the United States, Italy and Spain. PBMCs, B-cell-depleted T cells, or T cells were the source of the cDNA or gDNA that made up the material.

The trim removed 2 bases at V and 5 bases at J, leaving 1 base unmatched. The CDR3 runs to 13 residues. Original data processing: Amplification from reference gene primers served as the basis for estimated nucleated cell counts. The table came from immunoSEQ multiplex PCR; TCRdb's copy has only in-frame clones and leaves some out. V, J and clone size were drawn from that table, and D and trimming were deduced from the DNA. The profile shows tens of thousands of clones, 76% of them singletons. V usage is TRBV12-3 or TRBV12-4 and J usage is TRBJ2-7; 9 bases are shared with TRBD1. The sample comprised peripheral blood. The receptor was derived from a woman aged 80 or older with acute or convalescent COVID-19. This CDR3 is CASSLRDRDEQYF. The CDR3 region has the DNA TGTGCCAGCAGTTTAAGGGACAGGGACGAGCAGTACTTC.